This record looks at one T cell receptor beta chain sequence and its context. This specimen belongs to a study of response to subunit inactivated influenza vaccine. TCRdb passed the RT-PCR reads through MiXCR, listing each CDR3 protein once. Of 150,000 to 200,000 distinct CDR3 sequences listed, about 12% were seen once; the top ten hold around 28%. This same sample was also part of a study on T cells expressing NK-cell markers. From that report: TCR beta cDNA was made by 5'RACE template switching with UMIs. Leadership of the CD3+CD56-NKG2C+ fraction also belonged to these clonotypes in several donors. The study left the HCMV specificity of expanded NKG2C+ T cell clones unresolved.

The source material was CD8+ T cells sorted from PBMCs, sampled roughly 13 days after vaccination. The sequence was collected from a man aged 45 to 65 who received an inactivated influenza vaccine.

CDR3 loop: CASSSQVAGQETQYF. For the CDR3, the DNA is TGTGCCAGCAGCTCTCAGGTCGCGGGGCAAGAGACCCAGTACTTC. The V call is TRBV12-3 or TRBV12-4, the J call TRBJ2-5; possibly TRBD2 for D (6 bases). Between the trimmed V and J ends, which lost 6 bases and 2 bases, there was a span of 16 bases. The CDR3 loop spans 15 amino acids.